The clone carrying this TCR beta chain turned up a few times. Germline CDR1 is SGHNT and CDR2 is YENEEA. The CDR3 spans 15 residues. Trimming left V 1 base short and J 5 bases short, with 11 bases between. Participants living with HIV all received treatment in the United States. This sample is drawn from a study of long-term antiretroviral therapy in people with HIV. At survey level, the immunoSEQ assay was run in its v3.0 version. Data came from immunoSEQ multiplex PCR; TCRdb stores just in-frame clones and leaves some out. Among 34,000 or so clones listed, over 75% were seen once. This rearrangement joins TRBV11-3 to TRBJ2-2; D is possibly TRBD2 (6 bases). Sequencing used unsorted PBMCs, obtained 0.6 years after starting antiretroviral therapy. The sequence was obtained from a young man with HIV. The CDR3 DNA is TGTGCCAGCAGCTTAGCCCCGGGAGTAACCGGGGAGCTGTTTTTT. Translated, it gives CASSLAPGVTGELFF.